This T cell receptor (beta chain) derives from a study of a mutant IDH1 vaccine in newly diagnosed glioma. Study background: Previous treatment comprised radiotherapy, temozolomide, or both, mostly both.

CDR1 is SGHDT and CDR2 is YYEEEE in the germline V gene. Trimming took 4 bases from V and 7 from J, leaving 9 bases between them. The CDR3 length is 11 residues. Indicated time point: baseline, week 1 (first vaccination visit). The treatment here: pre-vaccination baseline after standard-of-care therapy. Each of the donors came in with new WHO grade 3 or 4 astrocytomas that were IDH1-mutant and ATRX-lost. Produced via immunoSEQ multiplex PCR; TCRdb's table is partial and in-frame only. The profile shows over 75,000 clones, just under 80% of them singletons. V gene TRBV5-6 combines with J gene TRBJ2-7, with D possibly being TRBD1 or TRBD2 (6 bases each). The receptor's source is a man aged 40-49 years with glioma. The sample was PBMCs, taken from a glioma patient treated with radiotherapy, temozolomide or both. The CDR3 nucleotides are TGTGCCAGCAGCGAGGGGGGTGAGCAGTACTTC. It codes for CASSEGGEQYF.